These 2 T cell receptor beta chains were all obtained from the same sample, sequenced in a study of T cells in Graves' hyperthyroidism and ophthalmopathy. Using RNA transcripts as the source, TCR beta CDR3 regions were amplified. First-round RT-PCR targeting the TCR CDR3 was performed with the HTBI primer set. TCRdb fed the multiplex PCR reads into MiXCR, producing one record per CDR3 protein. The top ten clones hold just under 8% of a sample with about 420,000 distinct CDR3 sequences, 15% to 18% of them seen once. The sequencing input was blood. Receptor source: a woman under 30 with Graves' hyperthyroidism.

The chain joins TRBV7-2 to TRBJ2-3; the D call may be TRBD1 or TRBD2 (5 bases each). The germline CDR1 and CDR2 sequences are SGHTA and FQGNSA. This CDR3 is built from 15 residues. The V end lost 6 bases, the J end lost 1 base, and 14 bases lay between the germline ends. CDR3 nucleotides: TGTGCCAGCAGAAGGGACGGATTCTGCACAGATACGCAGTATTTT. Translation gives CASRRDGFCTDTQYF.

This clonotype was detected ten times or more. The rearrangement links TRBV6-1 to TRBJ2-5, with 10 bases identical to TRBD1. The CDR3 contains 13 residues. With V trimmed by 6 bases and J by 2 bases, 0 bases remained unmatched. CDR1 and CDR2 (germline): MNHNS, SASEGT. CDR3 in DNA: TGTGCCAGCAGGGGACAGGGGCAAGAGACCCAGTACTTC. Amino acids: CASRGQGQETQYF.